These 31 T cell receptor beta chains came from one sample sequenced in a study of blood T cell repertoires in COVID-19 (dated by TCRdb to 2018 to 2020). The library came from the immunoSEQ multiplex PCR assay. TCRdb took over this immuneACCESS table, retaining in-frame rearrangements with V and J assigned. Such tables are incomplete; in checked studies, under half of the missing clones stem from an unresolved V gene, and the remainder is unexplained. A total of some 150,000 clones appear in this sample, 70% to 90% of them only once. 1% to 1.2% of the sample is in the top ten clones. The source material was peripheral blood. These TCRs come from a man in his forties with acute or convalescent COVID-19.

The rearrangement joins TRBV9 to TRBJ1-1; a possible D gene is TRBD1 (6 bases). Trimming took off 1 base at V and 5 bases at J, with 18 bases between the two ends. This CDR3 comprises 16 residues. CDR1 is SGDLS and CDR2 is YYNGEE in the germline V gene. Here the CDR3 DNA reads TGTGCCAGCAGCGTAAGGCCGGGACAAGACGTAACTGAAGCTTTCTTT. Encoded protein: CASSVRPGQDVTEAFF.

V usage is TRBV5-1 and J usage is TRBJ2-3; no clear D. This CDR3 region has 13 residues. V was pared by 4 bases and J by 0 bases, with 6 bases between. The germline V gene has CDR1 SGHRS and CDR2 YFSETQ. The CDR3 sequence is CASSPSSTDTQYF. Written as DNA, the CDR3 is TGCGCCAGCAGCCCTTCTAGCACAGATACGCAGTATTTT. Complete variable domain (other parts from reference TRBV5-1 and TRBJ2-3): KAGVTQTPRYLIKTRGQQVTLSCSPISGHRSVSWYQQTPGQGLQFLFEYFSETQRNKGNFPGRFSGRQFSNSRSEMNVSTLELGDSALYLCASSPSSTDTQYFGPGTRLTVL.

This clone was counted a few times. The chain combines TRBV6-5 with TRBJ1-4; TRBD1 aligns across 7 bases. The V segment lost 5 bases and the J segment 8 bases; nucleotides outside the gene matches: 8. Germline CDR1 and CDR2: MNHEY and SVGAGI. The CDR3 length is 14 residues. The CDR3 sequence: CASSLDRVGEKLFF. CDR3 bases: TGTGCCAGCAGTCTTGACAGGGTGGGGGAAAAACTGTTTTTT.

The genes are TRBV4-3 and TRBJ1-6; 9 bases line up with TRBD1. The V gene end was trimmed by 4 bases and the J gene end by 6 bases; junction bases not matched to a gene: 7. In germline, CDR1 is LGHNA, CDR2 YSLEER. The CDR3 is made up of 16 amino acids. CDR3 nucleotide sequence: TGCGCCAGCAGCCGCACAGGGGGCGGGGTTAATTCACCCCTCCACTTT. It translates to CASSRTGGGVNSPLHF.

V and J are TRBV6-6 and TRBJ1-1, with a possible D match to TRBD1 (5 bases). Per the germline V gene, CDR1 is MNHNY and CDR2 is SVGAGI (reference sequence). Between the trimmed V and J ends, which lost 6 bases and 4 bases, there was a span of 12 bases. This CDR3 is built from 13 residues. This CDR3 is CASRNGGSTEAFF. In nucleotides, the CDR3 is TGTGCCAGCAGGAACGGGGGGAGCACTGAAGCTTTCTTT.

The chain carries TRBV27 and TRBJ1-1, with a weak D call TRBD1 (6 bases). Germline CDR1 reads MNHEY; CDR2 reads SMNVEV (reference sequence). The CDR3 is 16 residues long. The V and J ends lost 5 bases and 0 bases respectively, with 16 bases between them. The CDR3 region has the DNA TGTGCCAGCAGTCCGAGGGGGGGAGGGGTGAACACTGAAGCTTTCTTT. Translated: CASSPRGGGVNTEAFF.

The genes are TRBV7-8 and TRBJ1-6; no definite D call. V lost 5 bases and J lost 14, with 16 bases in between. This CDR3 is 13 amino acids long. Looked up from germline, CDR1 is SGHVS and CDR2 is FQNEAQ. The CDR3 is CASSDDSSGALHF. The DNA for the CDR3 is TGTGCCAGCAGCGATGACTCCTCCGGGGCCCTCCACTTT.

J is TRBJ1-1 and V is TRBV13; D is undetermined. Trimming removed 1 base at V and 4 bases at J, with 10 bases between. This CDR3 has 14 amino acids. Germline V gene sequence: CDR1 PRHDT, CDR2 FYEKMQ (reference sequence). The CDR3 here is CASSLAGGPTEAFF. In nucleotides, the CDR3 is TGTGCCAGCAGCTTAGCGGGAGGGCCCACTGAAGCTTTCTTT.

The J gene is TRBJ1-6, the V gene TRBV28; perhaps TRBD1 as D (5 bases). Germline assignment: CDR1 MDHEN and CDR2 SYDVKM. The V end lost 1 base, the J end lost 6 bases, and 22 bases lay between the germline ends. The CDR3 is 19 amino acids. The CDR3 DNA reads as TGTGCCAGCAGTTTATTTTATGGGGGACTAGGGGAGGGTAATTCACCCCTCCACTTT. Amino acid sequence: CASSLFYGGLGEGNSPLHF.

CDR3 amino acids: CASSLEHRGRSLEAFF. CDR3 bases: TGTGCCAGCAGCTTAGAGCACAGGGGTAGGAGTCTTGAAGCTTTCTTT. V usage is TRBV11-3 and J usage is TRBJ1-1; 7 bases line up with TRBD1. The CDR3 runs 16 residues. Trimming cost V 0 bases and J 7 bases; bases outside gene matches: 11. Per germline, CDR1 SGHNT and CDR2 YENEEA.

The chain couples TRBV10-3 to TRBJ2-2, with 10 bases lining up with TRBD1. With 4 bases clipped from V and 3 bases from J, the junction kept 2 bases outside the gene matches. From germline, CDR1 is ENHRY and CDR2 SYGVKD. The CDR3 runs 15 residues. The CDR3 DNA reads TGTGCCATCAGTGCAGGGACAGGGGACACCGGGGAGCTGTTTTTT. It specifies CAISAGTGDTGELFF.

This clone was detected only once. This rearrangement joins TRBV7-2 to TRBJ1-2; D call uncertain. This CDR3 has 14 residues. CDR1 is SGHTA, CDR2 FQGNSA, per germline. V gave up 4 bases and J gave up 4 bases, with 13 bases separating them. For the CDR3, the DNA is TGTGCCAGCAGCTCAGCGTACGGGGTCTATGGCTACACCTTC. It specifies CASSSAYGVYGYTF.

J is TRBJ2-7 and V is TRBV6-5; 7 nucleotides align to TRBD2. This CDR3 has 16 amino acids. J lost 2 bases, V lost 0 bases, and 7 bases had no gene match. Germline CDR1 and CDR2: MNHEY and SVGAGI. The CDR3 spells CASSYSVGGSPYEQYF. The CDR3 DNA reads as TGTGCCAGCAGTTACTCGGTGGGGGGGAGCCCCTACGAGCAGTACTTC.

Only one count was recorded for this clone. The CDR3 loop reads CASSPLTGAHGYTF. CDR3 DNA: TGTGCCAGCAGTCCCCTGACAGGGGCTCATGGCTACACCTTC. V usage is TRBV6-5 and J usage is TRBJ1-2, with 8 nucleotides matching TRBD1. CDR3 length: 14 residues. Trimming cost V 5 bases and J 6 bases; bases outside gene matches: 8. Germline V lookup: CDR1 MNHEY, CDR2 SVGAGI.

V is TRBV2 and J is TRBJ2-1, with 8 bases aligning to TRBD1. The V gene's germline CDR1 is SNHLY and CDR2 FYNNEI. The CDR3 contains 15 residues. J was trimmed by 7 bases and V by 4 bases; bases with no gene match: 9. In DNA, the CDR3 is TGTGCCAGCAGTGCTCGGACAGGGACGGTAAATGAGCAGTTCTTC. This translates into CASSARTGTVNEQFF.

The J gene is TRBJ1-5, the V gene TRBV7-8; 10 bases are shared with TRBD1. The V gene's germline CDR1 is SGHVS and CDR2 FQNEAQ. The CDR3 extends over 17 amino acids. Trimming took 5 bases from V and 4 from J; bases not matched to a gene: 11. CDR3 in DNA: TGTGCCAGCAGCCCCACCGGGACAGGGGTCCCTAATCAGCCCCAGCATTTT. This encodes CASSPTGTGVPNQPQHF.

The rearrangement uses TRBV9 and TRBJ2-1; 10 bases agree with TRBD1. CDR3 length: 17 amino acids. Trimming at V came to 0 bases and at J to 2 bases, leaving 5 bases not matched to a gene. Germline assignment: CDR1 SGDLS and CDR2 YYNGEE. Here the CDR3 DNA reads TGTGCCAGCAGCGTAGATCCTGGGACAGGGGCCTACAATGAGCAGTTCTTC. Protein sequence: CASSVDPGTGAYNEQFF.

CDR3 residues: CASSSTASYGYTF. The CDR3 nucleotides read TGCGCCAGCAGCTCGACAGCCTCCTATGGCTACACCTTC. This rearrangement joins TRBV5-1 to TRBJ1-2, with D maybe TRBD1 (5 bases). Germline lookup yields CDR1 SGHRS and CDR2 YFSETQ. V was trimmed by 3 bases and J by 4 bases, leaving 10 bases between them. CDR3 length: 13 residues.

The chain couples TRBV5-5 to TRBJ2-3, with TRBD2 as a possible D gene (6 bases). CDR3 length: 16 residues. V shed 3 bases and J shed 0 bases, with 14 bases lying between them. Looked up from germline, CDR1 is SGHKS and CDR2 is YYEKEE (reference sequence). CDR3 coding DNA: TGTGCCAGCAGCTCCCGTCTGGGGGGTAGCACAGATACGCAGTATTTT. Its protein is CASSSRLGGSTDTQYF.

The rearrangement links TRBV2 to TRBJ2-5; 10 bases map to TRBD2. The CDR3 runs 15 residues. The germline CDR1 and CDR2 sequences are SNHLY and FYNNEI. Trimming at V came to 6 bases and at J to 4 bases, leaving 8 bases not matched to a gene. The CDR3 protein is CASSVRAGGRETQYF. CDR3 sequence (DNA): TGTGCCAGCAGCGTCAGAGCGGGGGGGCGAGAGACCCAGTACTTC.

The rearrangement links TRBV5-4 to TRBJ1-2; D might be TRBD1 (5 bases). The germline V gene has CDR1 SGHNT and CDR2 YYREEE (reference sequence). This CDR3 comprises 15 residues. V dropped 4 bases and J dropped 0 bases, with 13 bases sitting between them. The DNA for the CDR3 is TGTGCCAGCAGCCCAACCAAACAGGCTAACTATGGCTACACCTTC. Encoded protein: CASSPTKQANYGYTF.

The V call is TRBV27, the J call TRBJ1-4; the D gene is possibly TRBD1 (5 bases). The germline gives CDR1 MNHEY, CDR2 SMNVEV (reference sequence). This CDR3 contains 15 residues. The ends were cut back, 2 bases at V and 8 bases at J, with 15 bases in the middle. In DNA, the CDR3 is TGTGCCAGCAGTTTAGGGTCCTACCCAGGGGAAAAACTGTTTTTT. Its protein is CASSLGSYPGEKLFF.

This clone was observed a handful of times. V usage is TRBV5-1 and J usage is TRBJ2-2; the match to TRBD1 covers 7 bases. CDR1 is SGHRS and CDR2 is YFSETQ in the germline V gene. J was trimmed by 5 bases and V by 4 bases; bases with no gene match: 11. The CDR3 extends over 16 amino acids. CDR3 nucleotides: TGCGCCAGCAGCCCGGACGTAGGGGGCCGGACCGGGGAGCTGTTTTTT. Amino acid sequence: CASSPDVGGRTGELFF.

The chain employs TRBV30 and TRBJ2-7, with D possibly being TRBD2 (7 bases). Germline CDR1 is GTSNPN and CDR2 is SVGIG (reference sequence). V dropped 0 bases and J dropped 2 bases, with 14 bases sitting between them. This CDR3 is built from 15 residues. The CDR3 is CAWSVLAGATYEQYF. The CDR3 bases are TGTGCCTGGAGTGTACTTGCGGGGGCCACCTACGAGCAGTACTTC.

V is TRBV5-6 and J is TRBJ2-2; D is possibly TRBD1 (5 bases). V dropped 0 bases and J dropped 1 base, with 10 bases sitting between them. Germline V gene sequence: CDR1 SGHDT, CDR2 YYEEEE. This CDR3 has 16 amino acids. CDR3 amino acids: CASSLDRHGNTGELFF. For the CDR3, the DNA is TGTGCCAGCAGCTTGGACAGGCACGGGAACACCGGGGAGCTGTTTTTT.

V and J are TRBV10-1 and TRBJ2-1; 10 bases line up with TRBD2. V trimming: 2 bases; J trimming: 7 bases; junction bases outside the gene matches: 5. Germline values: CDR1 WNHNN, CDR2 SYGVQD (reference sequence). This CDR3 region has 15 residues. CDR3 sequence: CASSETSGAQNEQFF. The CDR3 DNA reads TGCGCCAGCAGTGAGACTAGCGGGGCCCAGAATGAGCAGTTCTTC.

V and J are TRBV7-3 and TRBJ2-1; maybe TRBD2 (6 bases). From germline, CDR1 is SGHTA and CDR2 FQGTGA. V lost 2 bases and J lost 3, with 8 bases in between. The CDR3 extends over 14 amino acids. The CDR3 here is CASSLAGGYNEQFF. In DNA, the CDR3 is TGTGCCAGCAGCTTAGCCGGGGGCTACAATGAGCAGTTCTTC.

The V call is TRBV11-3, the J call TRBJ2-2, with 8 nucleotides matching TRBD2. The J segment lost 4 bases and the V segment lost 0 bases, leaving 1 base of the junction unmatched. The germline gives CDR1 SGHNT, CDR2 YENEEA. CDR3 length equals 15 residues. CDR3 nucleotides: TGTGCCAGCAGCTTAGACCGGGGGGGCACCGGGGAGCTGTTTTTT. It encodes CASSLDRGGTGELFF.

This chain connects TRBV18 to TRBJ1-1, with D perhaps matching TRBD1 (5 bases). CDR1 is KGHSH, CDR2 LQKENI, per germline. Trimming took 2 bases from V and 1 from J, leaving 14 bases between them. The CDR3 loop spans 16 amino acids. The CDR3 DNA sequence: TGTGCCAGCTCACCATTAGGTCCAGGGCCGAACACTGAAGCTTTCTTT. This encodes CASSPLGPGPNTEAFF.

The DNA for the CDR3 is TGTGCCAGCAGCTTAGGGGACAGGGGTTTCCATGAGCAGTTCTTC. Translated: CASSLGDRGFHEQFF. The chain employs TRBV7-9 and TRBJ2-1; TRBD1 agrees at 10 bases. V lost 1 base to trimming and J lost 8 bases; unmatched junction nucleotides: 5. Germline CDR1 SEHNR, CDR2 FQNEAQ (reference sequence). The length of the CDR3 is 15 residues.

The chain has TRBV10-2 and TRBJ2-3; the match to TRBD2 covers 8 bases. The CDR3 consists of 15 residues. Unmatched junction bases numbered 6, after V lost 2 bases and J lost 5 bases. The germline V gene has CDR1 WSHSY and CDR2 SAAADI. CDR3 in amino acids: CASSEPGGHKDTQYF. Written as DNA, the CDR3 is TGCGCCAGCAGTGAGCCGGGGGGGCATAAAGATACGCAGTATTTT.